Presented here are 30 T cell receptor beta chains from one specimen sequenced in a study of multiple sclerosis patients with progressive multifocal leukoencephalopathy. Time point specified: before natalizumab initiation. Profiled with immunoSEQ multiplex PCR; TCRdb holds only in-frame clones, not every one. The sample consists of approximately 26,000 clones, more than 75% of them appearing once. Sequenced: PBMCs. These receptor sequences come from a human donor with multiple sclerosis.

The CDR3 DNA is TGTGCCAGCAGCCCTCGGGTAGGGACAGGGACAAGAGAAGAGACCCAGTACTTC. As protein: CASSPRVGTGTREETQYF. This rearrangement joins TRBV7-2 to TRBJ2-5, with 9 positions matching TRBD1. With V trimmed by 5 bases and J by 3 bases, 16 bases remained unmatched. The CDR3 runs 18 residues. Germline V lookup: CDR1 SGHTA, CDR2 FQGNSA.

The DNA of the CDR3 is TGCAGCGTGGGCCGGGACCTGATAGGCACAGATACGCAGTATTTT. Its translation: CSVGRDLIGTDTQYF. The chain uses TRBV29-1 and TRBJ2-3; possibly TRBD1 or TRBD2 for D (5 bases each). The CDR3 covers 15 residues. V was cut by 6 bases and J by 1 base, with 17 bases left in between. Germline assignment: CDR1 SQVTM and CDR2 ANQGSEA.

CDR3: CASSQDPDSSGPQHF. As DNA, the CDR3 is TGCGCCAGCAGCCAAGACCCGGACAGTTCGGGGCCCCAGCATTTT. The chain carries TRBV4-3 and TRBJ1-5, with a tentative D call TRBD1 (6 bases). V lost 0 bases and J 9 bases, leaving 15 bases between the germline ends. Germline CDR1 reads LGHNA; CDR2 reads YSLEER. This CDR3 is 15 amino acids long.

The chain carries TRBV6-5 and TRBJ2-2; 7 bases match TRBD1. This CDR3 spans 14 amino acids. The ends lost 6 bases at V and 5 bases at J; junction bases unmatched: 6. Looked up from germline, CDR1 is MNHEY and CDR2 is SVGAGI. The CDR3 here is CASRHRGQTGELFF. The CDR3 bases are TGTGCCAGCAGACACAGGGGTCAAACCGGGGAGCTGTTTTTT.

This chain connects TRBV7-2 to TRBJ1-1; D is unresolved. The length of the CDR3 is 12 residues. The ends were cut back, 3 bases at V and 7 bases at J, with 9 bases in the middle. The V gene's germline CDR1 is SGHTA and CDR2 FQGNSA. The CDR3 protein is CASSFLGLEAFF. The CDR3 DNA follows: TGTGCCAGCAGCTTCCTAGGGCTTGAAGCTTTCTTT.

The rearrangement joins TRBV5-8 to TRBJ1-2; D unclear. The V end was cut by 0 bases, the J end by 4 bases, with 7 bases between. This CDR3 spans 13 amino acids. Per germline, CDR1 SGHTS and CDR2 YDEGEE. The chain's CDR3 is CASSLGSPYGYTF. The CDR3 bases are TGTGCCAGCAGCTTGGGCAGTCCCTATGGCTACACCTTC.

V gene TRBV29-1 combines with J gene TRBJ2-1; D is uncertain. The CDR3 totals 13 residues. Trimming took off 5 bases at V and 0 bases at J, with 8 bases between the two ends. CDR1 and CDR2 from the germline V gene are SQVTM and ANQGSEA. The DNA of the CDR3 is TGCAGCGTTCCTCGACACTCCTACAATGAGCAGTTCTTC. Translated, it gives CSVPRHSYNEQFF.

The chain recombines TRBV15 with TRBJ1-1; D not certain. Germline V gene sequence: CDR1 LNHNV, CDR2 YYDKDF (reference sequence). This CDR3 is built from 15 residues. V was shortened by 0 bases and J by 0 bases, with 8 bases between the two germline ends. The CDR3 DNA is TGTGCCACCAGCAGAGATAAGTCAGTGAACACTGAAGCTTTCTTT. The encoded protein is CATSRDKSVNTEAFF.

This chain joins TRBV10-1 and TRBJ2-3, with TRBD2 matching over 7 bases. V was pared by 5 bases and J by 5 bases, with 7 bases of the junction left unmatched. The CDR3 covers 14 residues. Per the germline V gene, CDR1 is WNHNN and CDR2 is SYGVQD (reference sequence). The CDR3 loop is CASSRSGAEDTQYF. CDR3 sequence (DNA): TGCGCCAGCAGTAGAAGCGGGGCTGAAGATACGCAGTATTTT.

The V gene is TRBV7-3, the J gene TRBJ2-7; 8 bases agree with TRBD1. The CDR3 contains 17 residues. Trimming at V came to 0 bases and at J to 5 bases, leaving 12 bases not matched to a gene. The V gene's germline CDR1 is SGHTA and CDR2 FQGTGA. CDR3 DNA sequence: TGTGCCAGCAGCTTAACGCCTCGGACAGGGAGTTTCCACGAGCAGTACTTC. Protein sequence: CASSLTPRTGSFHEQYF.

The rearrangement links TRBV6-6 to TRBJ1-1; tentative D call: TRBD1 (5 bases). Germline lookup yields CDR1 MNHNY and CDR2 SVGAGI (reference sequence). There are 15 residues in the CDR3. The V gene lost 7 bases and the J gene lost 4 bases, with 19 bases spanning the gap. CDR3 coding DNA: TGTGCCAGCATAAAAGGGGCGTCGCTGGGCACTGAAGCTTTCTTT. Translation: CASIKGASLGTEAFF.

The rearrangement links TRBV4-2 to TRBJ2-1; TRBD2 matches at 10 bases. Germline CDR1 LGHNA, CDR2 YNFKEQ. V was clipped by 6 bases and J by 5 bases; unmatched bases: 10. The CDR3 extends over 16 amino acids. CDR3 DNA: TGTGCCAGCAGGGCTAGCGGGGGCCTGCCGGACAATGAGCAGTTCTTC. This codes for CASRASGGLPDNEQFF.

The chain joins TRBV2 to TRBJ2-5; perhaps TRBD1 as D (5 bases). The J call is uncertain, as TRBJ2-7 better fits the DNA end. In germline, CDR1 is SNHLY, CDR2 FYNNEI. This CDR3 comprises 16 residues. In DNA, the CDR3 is TGTGCCAGCAGTGCTCAAACTTGGGAAAGGGGCGACGAGCAGTACTTC. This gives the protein CASSAQTWERGDEQYF.

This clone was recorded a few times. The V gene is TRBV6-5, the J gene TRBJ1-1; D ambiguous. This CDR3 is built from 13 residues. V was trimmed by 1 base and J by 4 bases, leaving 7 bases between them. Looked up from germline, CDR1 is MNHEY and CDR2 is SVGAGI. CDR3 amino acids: CASSYLTGTEAFF. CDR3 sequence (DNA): TGTGCCAGCAGTTACTTAACGGGCACTGAAGCTTTCTTT.

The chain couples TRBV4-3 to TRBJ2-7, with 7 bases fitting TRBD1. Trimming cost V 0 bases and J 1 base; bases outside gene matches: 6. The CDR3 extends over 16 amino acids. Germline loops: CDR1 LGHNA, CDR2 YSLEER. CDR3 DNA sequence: TGCGCCAGCAGCCAAGATTGGCCAGGGGGATCCTACGAGCAGTACTTC. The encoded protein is CASSQDWPGGSYEQYF.

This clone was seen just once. The CDR3: CASSLTAPHYEQYF. The CDR3 DNA follows: TGTGCCAGCAGCCTGACAGCGCCTCACTACGAGCAGTACTTC. The rearrangement links TRBV6-6 to TRBJ2-7; a weak D match, TRBD1 (5 bases). Trimming removed 6 bases from V and 3 bases from J, with 15 bases in between. Per the germline V gene, CDR1 is MNHNY and CDR2 is SVGAGI (reference sequence). CDR3 length: 14 residues.

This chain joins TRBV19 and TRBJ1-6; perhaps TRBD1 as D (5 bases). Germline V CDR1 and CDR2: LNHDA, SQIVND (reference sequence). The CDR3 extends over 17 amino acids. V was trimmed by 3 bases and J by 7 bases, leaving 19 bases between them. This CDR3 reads CASSMIPRDLHNSPLHF. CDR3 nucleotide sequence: TGTGCCAGTAGTATGATCCCCCGGGACCTGCACAATTCACCCCTCCACTTT.

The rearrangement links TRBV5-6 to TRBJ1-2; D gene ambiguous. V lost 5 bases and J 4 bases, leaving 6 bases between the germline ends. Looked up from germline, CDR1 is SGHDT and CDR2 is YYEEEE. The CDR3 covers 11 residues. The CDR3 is CASRGSYGYTF. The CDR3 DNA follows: TGTGCCAGCAGGGGGAGCTATGGCTACACCTTC.

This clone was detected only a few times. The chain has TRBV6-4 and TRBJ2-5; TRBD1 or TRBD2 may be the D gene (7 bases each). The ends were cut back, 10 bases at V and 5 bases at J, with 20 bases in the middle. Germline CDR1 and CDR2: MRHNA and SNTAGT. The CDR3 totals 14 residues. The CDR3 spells CAKGEGAVFETQYF. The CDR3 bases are TGTGCCAAAGGGGAGGGGGCAGTCTTTGAGACCCAGTACTTC.

The CDR3 nucleotides are TGTGCCAGCAGAGACCGGGACAGGAGCTCCTACGAGCAGTACTTC. It specifies CASRDRDRSSYEQYF. This sequence joins TRBV5-4 and TRBJ2-7; 8 bases line up with TRBD1. With 5 bases clipped from V and 0 bases from J, the junction kept 7 bases outside the gene matches. CDR3 size: 15 residues. Germline V gives CDR1 SGHNT, CDR2 YYREEE (reference sequence).

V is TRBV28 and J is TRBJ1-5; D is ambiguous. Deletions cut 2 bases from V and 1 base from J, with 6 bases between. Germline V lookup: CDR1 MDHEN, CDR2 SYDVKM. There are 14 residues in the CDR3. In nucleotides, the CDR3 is TGTGCCAGCAGTTTAGGGCGGAGCAATCAGCCCCAGCATTTT. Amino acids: CASSLGRSNQPQHF.

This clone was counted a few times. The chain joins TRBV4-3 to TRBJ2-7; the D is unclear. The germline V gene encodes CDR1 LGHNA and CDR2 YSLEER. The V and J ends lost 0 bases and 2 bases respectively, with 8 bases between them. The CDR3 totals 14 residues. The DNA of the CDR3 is TGCGCCAGCAGCCAAGATCCCGGGCCCTACGAGCAGTACTTC. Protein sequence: CASSQDPGPYEQYF.

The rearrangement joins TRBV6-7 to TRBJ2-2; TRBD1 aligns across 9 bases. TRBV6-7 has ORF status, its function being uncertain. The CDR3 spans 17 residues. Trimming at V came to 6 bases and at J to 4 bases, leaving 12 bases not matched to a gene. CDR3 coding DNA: TGTGCCAGCAGGGCCTCGGGACAGGGACGAGGCACCGGGGAGCTGTTTTTT. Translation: CASRASGQGRGTGELFF.

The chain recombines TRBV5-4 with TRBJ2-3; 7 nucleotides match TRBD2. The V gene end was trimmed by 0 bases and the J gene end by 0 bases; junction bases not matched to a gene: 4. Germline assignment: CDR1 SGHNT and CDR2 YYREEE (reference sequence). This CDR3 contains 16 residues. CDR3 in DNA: TGTGCCAGCAGCTTGGGACTAGCACCCAGCACAGATACGCAGTATTTT. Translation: CASSLGLAPSTDTQYF.

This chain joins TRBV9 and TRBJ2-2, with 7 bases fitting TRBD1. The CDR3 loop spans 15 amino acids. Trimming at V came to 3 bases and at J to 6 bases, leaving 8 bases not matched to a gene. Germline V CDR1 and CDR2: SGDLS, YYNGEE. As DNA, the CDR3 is TGTGCCAGCAGCGCCCCCGGGACAGCTGCCGGGGAGCTGTTTTTT. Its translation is CASSAPGTAAGELFF.

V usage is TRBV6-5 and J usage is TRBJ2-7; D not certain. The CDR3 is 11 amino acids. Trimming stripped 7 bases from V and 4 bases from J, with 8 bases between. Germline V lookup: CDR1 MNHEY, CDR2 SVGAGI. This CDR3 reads CASKLGYEQYF. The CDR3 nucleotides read TGTGCCAGCAAGTTGGGGTACGAGCAGTACTTC.

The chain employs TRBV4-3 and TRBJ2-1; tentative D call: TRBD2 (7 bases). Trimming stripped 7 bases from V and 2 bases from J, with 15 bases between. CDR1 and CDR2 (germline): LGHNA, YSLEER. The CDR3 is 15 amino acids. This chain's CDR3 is CASTKKGGAYNEQFF. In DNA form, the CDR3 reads TGCGCCAGCACCAAGAAGGGGGGGGCCTACAATGAGCAGTTCTTC.

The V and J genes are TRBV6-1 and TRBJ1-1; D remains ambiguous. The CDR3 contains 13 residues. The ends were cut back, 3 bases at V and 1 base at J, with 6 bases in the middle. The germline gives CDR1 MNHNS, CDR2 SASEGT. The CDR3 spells CASSDHWNTEAFF. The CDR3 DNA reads TGTGCCAGCAGTGACCACTGGAACACTGAAGCTTTCTTT.

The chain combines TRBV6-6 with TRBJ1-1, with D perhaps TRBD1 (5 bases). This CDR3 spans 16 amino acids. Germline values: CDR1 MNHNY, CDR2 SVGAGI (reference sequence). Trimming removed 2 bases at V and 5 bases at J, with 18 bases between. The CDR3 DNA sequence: TGTGCCAGCAGTTACGGAATACACCAGGGATATACTGAAGCTTTCTTT. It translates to CASSYGIHQGYTEAFF.

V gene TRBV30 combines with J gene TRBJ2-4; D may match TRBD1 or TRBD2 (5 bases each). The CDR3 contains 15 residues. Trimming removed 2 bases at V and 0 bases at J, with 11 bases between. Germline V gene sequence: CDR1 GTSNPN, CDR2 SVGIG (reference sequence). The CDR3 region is CAWSRGDLAKNIQYF. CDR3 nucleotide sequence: TGTGCCTGGAGTAGGGGAGACTTAGCCAAAAACATTCAGTACTTC.